This TCR beta chain comes out of a study of T cell repertoires in aging, cancer and after chemotherapy. Overall study context: The whole study produced a dataset of roughly 8.6 million TCR reads. Study conclusions and caveats: The repertoire data cannot show anything about immunological memory following chemotherapy. Compared with age-matched healthy donors, untreated hematological or solid cancer patients showed higher blood TCR clonality.

The template was genomic DNA from peripheral blood, not RNA. Multiplex touch-down PCR with TRB-A/B primers amplified rearranged V-D-J TRB sequences. Using its own MiXCR run on the multiplex PCR reads, TCRdb lists one record per CDR3 protein. The table lists fewer than 10,000 distinct CDR3 sequences, roughly two fifths of them singletons. Notes on this clonotype: The antigen remains unidentified.

The source is a human donor with a solid tumor. Sequencing was done on a sample of blood.

The CDR3 DNA follows: TGTGCCAGCTCACCCGGACTAGCGGGAGGTAATGAGCAGTTCTTC. Its protein product is CASSPGLAGGNEQFF. The chain couples TRBV18 to TRBJ2-1, with 14 positions matching TRBD2. The V segment lost 3 bases and the J segment 7 bases; nucleotides outside the gene matches: 2. CDR1 KGHSH and CDR2 LQKENI come from the germline V gene. There are 15 residues in the CDR3.